The 4 T cell receptor beta chains below come from one sample, sequenced in a study of T cells in Graves' hyperthyroidism and ophthalmopathy. RNA transcripts gave rise to amplified TCR beta CDR3 regions. HTBI primers were the set used in a first-round RT-PCR of the TCR CDR3. TCRdb ran MiXCR on the multiplex PCR reads and lists one entry per CDR3 protein. The sample lists approximately 720,000 distinct CDR3 sequences, around 20% occurring once. Material for sequencing was blood. These receptors were obtained from a woman between 45 and 60 years old with Graves' hyperthyroidism that later progressed to Graves' ophthalmopathy.

There are many counts of this clonotype. This chain links TRBV2 with TRBJ1-5, with D possibly TRBD1 on 5 matching bases. The CDR3 totals 14 residues. CDR1 and CDR2 (germline): SNHLY, FYNNEI. Trimming stripped 3 bases from V and 6 bases from J, with 12 bases between. In DNA, the CDR3 is TGTGCCAGCAGTGAGTTAGGGGATGGTCAGCCCCAGCATTTT. Its translation is CASSELGDGQPQHF.

This clonotype has only a few counts. This rearrangement joins TRBV10-2 to TRBJ1-1; TRBD1 might be the D (5 bases). CDR3 size: 15 residues. The germline V and J ends were trimmed by 0 bases and 7 bases, with 15 bases remaining between them. Germline CDR1 WSHSY, CDR2 SAAADI. The CDR3, as DNA: TGCGCCAGCAGTGAGTCGACTCTGGGGGAGGGTGAAGCTTTCTTT. Protein: CASSESTLGEGEAFF.

This clonotype showed up just a few times. This chain connects TRBV7-9 to TRBJ2-7; D is possibly TRBD2 (6 bases). V shed 2 bases and J shed 0 bases, with 8 bases lying between them. The germline V gene has CDR1 SEHNR and CDR2 FQNEAQ (reference sequence). The CDR3 covers 14 residues. CDR3 sequence (DNA): TGTGCCAGCAGCTTAATTAGCGGCTCCTACGAGCAGTACTTC. Translation gives CASSLISGSYEQYF.

This clonotype was seen a few times. The V gene is TRBV3-1, the J gene TRBJ1-1; 9 nucleotides line up with TRBD1. The CDR3 covers 20 residues. Losses at the gene ends were 1 base for V and 2 bases for J; bases not matched to a gene: 17. CDR1 and CDR2 from the germline V gene are LGHDT and YNNKEL (reference sequence). The CDR3 nucleotides read TGTGCCAGCAGCCAAGTCAGCGACAGGGGGGAGGTCGGTTATAACACTGAAGCTTTCTTT. It encodes CASSQVSDRGEVGYNTEAFF.